This T cell receptor (beta chain) stems from a study of identical twins. Broader study findings: Twin-shared out-of-frame alpha sequences showed excess low generation probability.

The length of the CDR3 is 14 residues. The germline V gene has CDR1 SQVTM and CDR2 ANQGSEA. The germline V and J ends were trimmed by 3 bases and 4 bases, with 15 bases remaining between them. TCRdb itself ran the 5' RACE reads through MiXCR, one entry per CDR3 protein. This sample has 600,000 to 700,000 distinct CDR3 sequences, with 20% to 25% found just once. There are a few counts of this clonotype. The antigen is undetermined. A further study also used this sample, focusing on T cells expressing NK-cell markers.

Material for sequencing was PBMCs. The rearrangement joins TRBV29-1 to TRBJ1-1, with D possibly matching TRBD1 (5 bases). The receptor was derived from a young woman in good health. The CDR3 here is CSVDPWDVGTEAFF. The CDR3 DNA is TGCAGCGTTGATCCGTGGGACGTTGGCACTGAAGCTTTCTTT.